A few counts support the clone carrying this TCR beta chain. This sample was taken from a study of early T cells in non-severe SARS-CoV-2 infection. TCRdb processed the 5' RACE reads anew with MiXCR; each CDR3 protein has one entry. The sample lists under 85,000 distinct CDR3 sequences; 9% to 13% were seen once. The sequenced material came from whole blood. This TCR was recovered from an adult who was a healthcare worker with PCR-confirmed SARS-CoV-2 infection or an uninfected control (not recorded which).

The CDR3 here is CATSVGLAGTPGLSYNEQFF. In nucleotides, the CDR3 is TGTGCCACCAGTGTCGGACTAGCGGGGACTCCAGGCCTTTCCTACAATGAGCAGTTCTTC. This chain links TRBV24-1 with TRBJ2-1, with 12 bases matching TRBD2. Germline CDR1 reads KGHDR; CDR2 reads SFDVKD. V shed 5 bases, J shed 1 base, and the junction held 14 bases outside the gene matches. CDR3 length: 20 amino acids.